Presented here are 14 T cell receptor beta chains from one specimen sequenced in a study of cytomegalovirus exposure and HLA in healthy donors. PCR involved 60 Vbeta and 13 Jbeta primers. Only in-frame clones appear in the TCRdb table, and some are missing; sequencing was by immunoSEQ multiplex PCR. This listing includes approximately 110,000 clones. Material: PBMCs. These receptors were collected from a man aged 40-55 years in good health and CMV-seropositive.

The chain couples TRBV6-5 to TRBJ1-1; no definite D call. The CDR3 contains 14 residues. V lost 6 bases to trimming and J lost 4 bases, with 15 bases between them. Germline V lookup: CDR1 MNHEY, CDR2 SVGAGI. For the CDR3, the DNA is TGTGCCAGCAGCCCGTCCCCGGCGGGCACTGAAGCTTTCTTT. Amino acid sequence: CASSPSPAGTEAFF.

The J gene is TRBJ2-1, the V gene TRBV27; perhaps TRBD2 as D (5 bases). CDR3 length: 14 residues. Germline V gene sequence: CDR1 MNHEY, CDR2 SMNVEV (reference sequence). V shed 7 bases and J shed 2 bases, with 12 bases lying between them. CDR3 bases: TGTGCCAGCAAACTTTCGACTACCTACAATGAGCAGTTCTTC. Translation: CASKLSTTYNEQFF.

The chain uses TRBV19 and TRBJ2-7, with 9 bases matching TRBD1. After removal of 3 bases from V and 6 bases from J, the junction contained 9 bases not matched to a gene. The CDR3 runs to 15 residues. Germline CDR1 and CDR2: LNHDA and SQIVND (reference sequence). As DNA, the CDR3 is TGTGCCAGTAGTATTTCCGGGACAGGGAGCGCCGAGCAGTACTTC. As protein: CASSISGTGSAEQYF.

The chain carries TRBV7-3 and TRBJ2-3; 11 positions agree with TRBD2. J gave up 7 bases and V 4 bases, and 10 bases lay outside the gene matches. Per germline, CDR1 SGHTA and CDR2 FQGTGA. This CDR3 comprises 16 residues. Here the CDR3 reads CASSSATSGIRHTQYF. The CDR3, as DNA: TGTGCCAGCAGCTCAGCGACTAGCGGGATCCGTCATACGCAGTATTTT. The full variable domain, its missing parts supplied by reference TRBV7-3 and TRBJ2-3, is GAGVSQTPSNKVTEKGKYVELRCDPISGHTALYWYRQSLGQGPEFLIYFQGTGAADDSGLPNDRFFAVRPEGSVSTLKIQRTERGDSAVYLCASSSATSGIRHTQYFGPGTRLTVL.

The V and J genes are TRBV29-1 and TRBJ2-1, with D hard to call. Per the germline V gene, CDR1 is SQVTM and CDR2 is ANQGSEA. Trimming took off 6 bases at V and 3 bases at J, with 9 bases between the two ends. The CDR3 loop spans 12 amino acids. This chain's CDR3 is CSVVRNYNEQFF. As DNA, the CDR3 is TGCAGCGTGGTCAGAAACTACAATGAGCAGTTCTTC.

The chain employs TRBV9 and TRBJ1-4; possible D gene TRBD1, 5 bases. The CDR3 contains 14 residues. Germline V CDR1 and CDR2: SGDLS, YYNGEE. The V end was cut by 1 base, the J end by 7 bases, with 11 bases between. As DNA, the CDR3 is TGTGCCAGCAGCGTACAGGGAATGGCTGAAAAACTGTTTTTT. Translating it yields CASSVQGMAEKLFF.

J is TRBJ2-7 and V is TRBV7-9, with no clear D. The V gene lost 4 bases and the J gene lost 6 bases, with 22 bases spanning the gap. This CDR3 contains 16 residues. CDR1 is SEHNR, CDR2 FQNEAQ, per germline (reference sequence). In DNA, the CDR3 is TGTGCCAGCAGCTCCCCCCGGTCGGCTATCGGGTCCGAGCAGTACTTC. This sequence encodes CASSSPRSAIGSEQYF.

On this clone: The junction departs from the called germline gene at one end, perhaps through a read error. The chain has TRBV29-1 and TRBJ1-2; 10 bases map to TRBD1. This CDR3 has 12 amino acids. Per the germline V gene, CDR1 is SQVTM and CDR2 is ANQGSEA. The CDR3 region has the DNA TGCAGCGTTGAGTCCTCCGGGACAGGGGCCCCCTTC. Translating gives CSVESSGTGAPF.

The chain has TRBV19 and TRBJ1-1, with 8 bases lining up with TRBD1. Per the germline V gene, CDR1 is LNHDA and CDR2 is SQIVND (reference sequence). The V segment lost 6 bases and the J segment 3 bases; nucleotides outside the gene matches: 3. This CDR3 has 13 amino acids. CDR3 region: CASSLTGDTEAFF. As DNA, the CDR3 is TGTGCCAGTAGCTTGACAGGGGACACTGAAGCTTTCTTT.

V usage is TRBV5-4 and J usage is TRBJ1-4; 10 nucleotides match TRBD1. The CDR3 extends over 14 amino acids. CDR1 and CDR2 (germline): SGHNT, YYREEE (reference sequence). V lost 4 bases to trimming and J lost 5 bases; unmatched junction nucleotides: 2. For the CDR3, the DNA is TGTGCCAGCAGCCGGGACAGGGGAAATGAAAAACTGTTTTTT. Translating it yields CASSRDRGNEKLFF.

The CDR3 sequence: CASSQSDSAKNIQYF. The CDR3 nucleotides are TGTGCCAGCAGCCAATCGGACTCAGCCAAAAACATTCAGTACTTC. This chain links TRBV7-8 with TRBJ2-4, with D maybe TRBD2 (5 bases). The V and J ends lost 5 bases and 0 bases respectively, with 11 bases between them. Germline assignment: CDR1 SGHVS and CDR2 FQNEAQ. CDR3 length: 15 amino acids.

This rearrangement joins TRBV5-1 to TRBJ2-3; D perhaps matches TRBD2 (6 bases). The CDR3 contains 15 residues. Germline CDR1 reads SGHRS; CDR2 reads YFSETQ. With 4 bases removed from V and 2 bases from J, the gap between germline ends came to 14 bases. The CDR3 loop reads CASSRDWGVTDTQYF. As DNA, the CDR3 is TGCGCCAGCAGCCGGGACTGGGGAGTCACAGATACGCAGTATTTT.

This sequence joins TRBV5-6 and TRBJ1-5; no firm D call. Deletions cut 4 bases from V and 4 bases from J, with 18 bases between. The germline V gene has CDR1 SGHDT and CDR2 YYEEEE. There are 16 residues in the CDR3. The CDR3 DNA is TGTGCCAGCAGCCTTGGGCCGGGAACGGTTAATCAGCCCCAGCATTTT. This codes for CASSLGPGTVNQPQHF.

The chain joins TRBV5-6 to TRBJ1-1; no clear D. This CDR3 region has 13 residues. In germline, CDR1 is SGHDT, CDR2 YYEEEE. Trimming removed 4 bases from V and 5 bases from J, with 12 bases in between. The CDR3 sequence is CASSPTGRTEAFF. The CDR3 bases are TGTGCCAGCAGCCCCACTGGGAGGACTGAAGCTTTCTTT.